The 32 T cell receptor beta chains in this list originate from one sample, sequenced in a study of identical twins. TCRdb reanalysed the 5' RACE reads using MiXCR and keeps one entry per CDR3 protein. The sample holds under 1 million distinct CDR3 sequences, about 12% seen once. The same data also contributed to another study, on yellow fever vaccine responses in identical twins.

The sample was PBMCs. These receptors were taken from a woman younger than 35 in good health.

This rearrangement joins TRBV2 to TRBJ2-2; D possibly matches TRBD1 or TRBD2 (5 bases each). With 5 bases removed from V and 4 bases from J, the gap between germline ends came to 8 bases. Germline CDR1 SNHLY, CDR2 FYNNEI. CDR3 length equals 13 residues. The CDR3 sequence: CASSRDATGELFF. The CDR3 nucleotides are TGTGCCAGCAGTCGGGACGCCACCGGGGAGCTGTTTTTT.

V and J are TRBV15 and TRBJ2-1; D gene ambiguous. Germline CDR1 reads LNHNV; CDR2 reads YYDKDF (reference sequence). This CDR3 has 14 amino acids. V lost 5 bases to trimming and J lost 9 bases, with 17 bases between them. The CDR3, as DNA: TGTGCCACCAGCTCACGGACCGGCCAAGTTGAGCAGTTCTTC. Protein sequence: CATSSRTGQVEQFF. The full variable domain, its missing parts supplied by reference TRBV15 and TRBJ2-1, is DAMVIQNPRYQVTQFGKPVTLSCSQTLNHNVMYWYQQKSSQAPKLLFHYYDKDFNNEADTPDNFQSRRPNTSFCFLDIRSPGLGDTAMYLCATSSRTGQVEQFFGPGTRLTVL.

This clonotype was seen only a few times. The V call is TRBV18, the J call TRBJ2-2; tentatively, D is TRBD1 (6 bases). Germline CDR1 KGHSH, CDR2 LQKENI. This CDR3 region has 16 residues. The germline V and J ends were trimmed by 2 bases and 5 bases, with 15 bases remaining between them. The CDR3 coding sequence is TGTGCCAGCTCACCAGAATTACGGACAGAAACCGGGGAGCTGTTTTTT. It is translated as CASSPELRTETGELFF.

This clonotype was recorded many times. The chain carries TRBV5-6 and TRBJ1-5; no clear D. The CDR3 has 14 residues. Germline CDR1 is SGHDT and CDR2 is YYEEEE. V lost 3 bases, J lost 11 bases, and 18 bases lay in between. CDR3 region: CASSSAGLTTSQHF. The CDR3 DNA sequence: TGTGCCAGCAGCTCTGCGGGGTTAACCACGTCCCAGCATTTT.

This clonotype has just a few counts. This chain joins TRBV10-2 and TRBJ1-1; D is undetermined. The V end lost 4 bases, the J end lost 1 base, and 7 bases lay between the germline ends. The length of the CDR3 is 13 residues. The germline gives CDR1 WSHSY, CDR2 SAAADI. The CDR3 sequence is CASSAETNTEAFF. CDR3 sequence (DNA): TGCGCCAGCAGTGCCGAGACGAACACTGAAGCTTTCTTT.

This clonotype was recorded at least ten times. V and J are TRBV11-2 and TRBJ2-6, with 8 bases fitting TRBD1. Per the germline V gene, CDR1 is SGHAT and CDR2 is FQNNGV. CDR3 length equals 19 residues. J lost 2 bases, V lost 6 bases, and 15 bases had no gene match. This chain's CDR3 is CASRRQGSGLVTGANVLTF. In DNA, the CDR3 is TGTGCCAGCAGACGACAGGGGAGCGGATTAGTAACTGGGGCCAACGTCCTGACTTTC.

A few counts support this clonotype. The V call is TRBV25-1, the J call TRBJ1-1; 11 nucleotides agree with TRBD1. J gave up 4 bases and V 4 bases, and 8 bases lay outside the gene matches. Germline V gene data show CDR1 as MGHDK and CDR2 as SYGVNS. The CDR3 has 16 amino acids. The CDR3 sequence is CASSAIPGTGGTEAFF. CDR3 sequence (DNA): TGTGCCAGCAGTGCCATACCCGGGACAGGGGGCACTGAAGCTTTCTTT.

V gene TRBV11-2 combines with J gene TRBJ2-3; TRBD2 agrees at 9 bases. The germline gives CDR1 SGHAT, CDR2 FQNNGV. The CDR3 contains 19 residues. V gave up 5 bases and J gave up 3 bases; unmatched junction bases: 18. The CDR3 here is CASSPRPVRAGGVTDTQYF. CDR3 sequence (DNA): TGTGCCAGCAGCCCCCGTCCCGTAAGAGCGGGGGGCGTAACAGATACGCAGTATTTT.

There are a few counts of this clonotype. The chain links TRBV7-9 to TRBJ2-1, with TRBD2 matching over 7 bases. In germline, CDR1 is SEHNR, CDR2 FQNEAQ (reference sequence). J lost 10 bases, V lost 2 bases, and 8 bases had no gene match. The CDR3 spans 14 residues. Here the CDR3 DNA reads TGTGCCAGCAGCTTATCGGGGGGTTGGGCCGAGCAGTTCTTC. The encoded protein is CASSLSGGWAEQFF. Drawing the rest from reference TRBV7-9 and TRBJ2-1, the complete variable domain is DTGVSQNPRHKITKRGQNVTFRCDPISEHNRLYWYRQTLGQGPEFLTYFQNEAQLEKSRLLSDRFSAERPKGSFSTLEIQRTEQGDSAMYLCASSLSGGWAEQFFGPGTRLTVL.

The V call is TRBV20-1, the J call TRBJ2-7; 7 bases are shared with TRBD2. Germline V gives CDR1 DFQATT, CDR2 SNEGSKA (reference sequence). The CDR3 loop spans 13 amino acids. CDR3 sequence (DNA): TGCAGAGCCCATTCTAGCGGCACCTACGAGCAGTACGTC. Translating gives CRAHSSGTYEQYV.

The chain has TRBV7-8 and TRBJ1-6; TRBD1 is a possible D gene (5 bases). V dropped 8 bases and J dropped 7 bases, with 12 bases sitting between them. The CDR3 sequence is 13 residues long. CDR1 is SGHVS, CDR2 FQNEAQ, per germline. This CDR3 reads CASAGSGNSPLHF. The CDR3 DNA is TGTGCCAGCGCAGGGAGTGGAAATTCACCCCTCCACTTT.

The chain combines TRBV12-3 or TRBV12-4 with TRBJ2-5; 10 bases match TRBD1. Trimming cost V 6 bases and J 4 bases; bases outside gene matches: 5. This CDR3 region has 14 residues. The DNA for the CDR3 is TGTGCCAGCAGGGGACAGGGGATGGGAGAGACCCAGTACTTC. As protein: CASRGQGMGETQYF.

The sample holds a few counts of this clonotype. The chain employs TRBV7-3 and TRBJ2-1; TRBD1 agrees at 10 bases. The CDR3 has 14 residues. Trimming at V came to 3 bases and at J to 8 bases, leaving 4 bases not matched to a gene. In germline, CDR1 is SGHTA, CDR2 FQGTGA. The DNA for the CDR3 is TGTGCCAGCAGCTTGACAGGGGGCGTAGATGAGCAGTTCTTC. This codes for CASSLTGGVDEQFF. Full variable domain (remainder filled in from reference TRBV7-3 and TRBJ2-1): GAGVSQTPSNKVTEKGKYVELRCDPISGHTALYWYRQSLGQGPEFLIYFQGTGAADDSGLPNDRFFAVRPEGSVSTLKIQRTERGDSAVYLCASSLTGGVDEQFFGPGTRLTVL.

This clonotype was seen ten or more times. V is TRBV4-1 and J is TRBJ1-1, with D tentatively TRBD1 (5 bases). The CDR3 sequence is 15 residues long. Deletions cut 0 bases from V and 1 base from J, with 9 bases between. The germline CDR1 and CDR2 sequences are MGHRA and YSYEKL. The CDR3 DNA follows: TGCGCCAGCAGCCAAGACTACGGACAGAACACTGAAGCTTTCTTT. Translated: CASSQDYGQNTEAFF.

In this sample, this clonotype turned up a few times. This CDR3 is CAGGQGTGELFF. In DNA, the CDR3 is TGTGCGGGGGGACAGGGAACTGGGGAGCTGTTTTTT. The V call is TRBV12-3 or TRBV12-4, the J call TRBJ2-2, with TRBD1 matching 9 bases. The length of the CDR3 is 12 residues.

The chain recombines TRBV12-3 or TRBV12-4 with TRBJ2-1; 10 bases line up with TRBD2. The J segment lost 7 bases and the V segment lost 2 bases, leaving 14 bases of the junction unmatched. The CDR3 extends over 18 amino acids. CDR3 DNA: TGTGCCAGCAGTTTAACCTGGTCCTTAAGCGGGGGGGTTAATGAGCAGTTCTTC. Translation gives CASSLTWSLSGGVNEQFF.

This clonotype was counted ten times or more. V is TRBV20-1 and J is TRBJ1-5; no definite D call. Between the trimmed V and J ends, which lost 3 bases and 3 bases, there was a span of 15 bases. The CDR3 length is 15 residues. CDR1 and CDR2 (germline): DFQATT, SNEGSKA (reference sequence). Written as DNA, the CDR3 is TGCAGTGCTAGGGGTGAGGCGGGGAACAATCAGCCCCAGCATTTT. It is translated as CSARGEAGNNQPQHF.

This clonotype was observed many times. This chain links TRBV5-1 with TRBJ2-1, with 9 bases aligning to TRBD1. The CDR3 length is 16 residues. Unmatched junction bases numbered 5, after V lost 4 bases and J lost 0 bases. Germline V gene lookup returns CDR1 SGHRS and CDR2 YFSETQ. In DNA form, the CDR3 reads TGCGCCAGCAGCCCCTTGACAGGGGGCTCCTACAATGAGCAGTTCTTC. It yields the protein CASSPLTGGSYNEQFF. The full variable domain, completed using reference TRBV5-1 and TRBJ2-1, is KAGVTQTPRYLIKTRGQQVTLSCSPISGHRSVSWYQQTPGQGLQFLFEYFSETQRNKGNFPGRFSGRQFSNSRSEMNVSTLELGDSALYLCASSPLTGGSYNEQFFGPGTRLTVL.

The chain employs TRBV7-9 and TRBJ2-3, with D maybe TRBD1 (5 bases). This CDR3 region has 15 residues. Trimming left V 10 bases short and J 0 bases short, with 17 bases between. Germline V gene lookup returns CDR1 SEHNR and CDR2 FQNEAQ (reference sequence). CDR3 sequence reads: CATRQREYSTDTQYF. The CDR3 DNA is TGTGCCACAAGACAGCGAGAATATAGCACAGATACGCAGTATTTT.

V and J are TRBV3-1 and TRBJ2-7, with TRBD2 matching 16 bases. Per the germline V gene, CDR1 is LGHDT and CDR2 is YNNKEL (reference sequence). V lost 3 bases to trimming and J lost 3 bases; unmatched junction nucleotides: 5. The CDR3 contains 17 residues. CDR3 DNA: TGTGCCAGCAGCCAGGGACTAGCGGGAGGGGGTTTCTACGAGCAGTACTTC. Translation gives CASSQGLAGGGFYEQYF.

The chain's CDR3 is CSAGGVDQETQYF. The CDR3 DNA is TGCAGTGCTGGTGGGGTAGACCAAGAGACCCAGTACTTC. The V and J genes are TRBV20-1 and TRBJ2-5; D not certain. The CDR3 extends over 13 amino acids. Germline CDR1 and CDR2: DFQATT and SNEGSKA (reference sequence). Between the trimmed V and J ends, which lost 5 bases and 0 bases, there was a span of 10 bases.

This clonotype was recorded at least ten times. The germline gene is not matched at one end of the junction; a read error may be the cause. This chain uses TRBV12-3 or TRBV12-4 with TRBJ1-2; 7 bases align to TRBD1. The CDR3 spans 14 residues. In DNA, the CDR3 is TGTGCCAGCAGCTTAGCAGGGGGGGACTATGGCTACACCTTC. It specifies CASSLAGGDYGYTF.

This clonotype was counted between two and nine times. This chain uses TRBV6-5 with TRBJ1-6, with 7 bases that match TRBD1. Trimming removed 6 bases from V and 9 bases from J; junction bases left unmatched: 5. The CDR3 totals 13 residues. CDR1 is MNHEY and CDR2 is SVGAGI in the germline V gene. DNA of the CDR3: TGTGCCAGCAGATACACAGGGGTTTCACCCCTCCACTTT. Translation gives CASRYTGVSPLHF.

V is TRBV7-9 and J is TRBJ1-4; possible D gene TRBD1, 5 bases. The CDR3 is made up of 15 amino acids. V was shortened by 4 bases and J by 5 bases, with 14 bases between the two germline ends. The germline CDR1 and CDR2 sequences are SEHNR and FQNEAQ (reference sequence). In nucleotides, the CDR3 is TGTGCCAGCAGCTACGCCGGGACTGAGAATGAAAAACTGTTTTTT. Protein: CASSYAGTENEKLFF.

This clonotype was recorded at least ten times. V usage is TRBV12-3 or TRBV12-4 and J usage is TRBJ1-6; D not resolved. Trimming took 7 bases from V and 10 from J, leaving 17 bases between them. This CDR3 region has 14 residues. CDR3 residues: CASKRAATISPLHF. Here the CDR3 DNA reads TGTGCCAGCAAGAGGGCCGCAACGATATCACCCCTCCACTTT.

This clonotype occurred a few times. The chain carries TRBV9 and TRBJ2-5; 7 bases align to TRBD2. The CDR3 extends over 18 amino acids. Trimming took 4 bases from V and 0 from J; bases not matched to a gene: 15. The germline V gene encodes CDR1 SGDLS and CDR2 YYNGEE. The CDR3 spells CASSHPRASGEYQETQYF. Written as DNA, the CDR3 is TGTGCCAGCAGCCATCCAAGGGCTAGCGGAGAGTACCAAGAGACCCAGTACTTC.

CDR3 amino acids: CATGFYEQYF. The CDR3 bases are TGTGCCACCGGTTTTTACGAGCAGTACTTC. This chain links TRBV6-2 or TRBV6-3 with TRBJ2-7; D remains ambiguous. Germline V lookup: CDR1 MNHEY, CDR2 SVGEGT. CDR3 length equals 10 residues. The V gene lost 10 bases and the J gene lost 4 bases, with 8 bases spanning the gap.

The chain combines TRBV6-5 with TRBJ2-7; TRBD1 might be the D (5 bases). The CDR3 is made up of 16 amino acids. V lost 0 bases and J 3 bases, leaving 15 bases between the germline ends. CDR1 is MNHEY, CDR2 SVGAGI, per germline. CDR3 region: CASSYSRTTLFYEQYV. The CDR3 bases are TGTGCCAGCAGTTACTCCAGGACAACGCTCTTCTACGAGCAGTACGTC.

This clonotype showed up just a few times. J is TRBJ2-1 and V is TRBV28; D call uncertain. Trimming removed 7 bases at V and 8 bases at J, with 12 bases between. Per germline, CDR1 MDHEN and CDR2 SYDVKM. The CDR3 consists of 12 residues. CDR3: CASTGRGHEQFF. The CDR3 DNA follows: TGTGCCAGCACCGGGCGTGGCCATGAGCAGTTCTTC.

This CDR3 is CASISDGVGQQFF. For the CDR3, the DNA is TGTGCCAGCATTTCCGATGGGGTCGGCCAGCAGTTCTTC. J is TRBJ2-1 and V is TRBV12-3 or TRBV12-4; the D is unclear. This CDR3 is built from 13 residues. V lost 7 bases, J lost 11 bases, and 18 bases lay in between.

Ten or more counts support this clonotype. The chain carries TRBV20-1 and TRBJ2-3; TRBD2 aligns across 8 bases. The CDR3 loop spans 16 amino acids. V lost 0 bases to trimming and J lost 2 bases; unmatched junction nucleotides: 7. The germline gives CDR1 DFQATT, CDR2 SNEGSKA (reference sequence). CDR3 coding DNA: TGCAGTGCTAGAGATCTCGAGCGGGGGCACACAGATACGCAGTATTTT. Protein sequence: CSARDLERGHTDTQYF.

This clonotype was seen at least ten times. This chain joins TRBV5-1 and TRBJ1-2; no definite D call. This CDR3 has 13 amino acids. The germline V gene encodes CDR1 SGHRS and CDR2 YFSETQ. V gave up 0 bases and J gave up 1 base, with 4 bases separating them. The DNA for the CDR3 is TGCGCCAGCAGCTTGGCAGATAACTATGGCTACACCTTC. As protein: CASSLADNYGYTF.